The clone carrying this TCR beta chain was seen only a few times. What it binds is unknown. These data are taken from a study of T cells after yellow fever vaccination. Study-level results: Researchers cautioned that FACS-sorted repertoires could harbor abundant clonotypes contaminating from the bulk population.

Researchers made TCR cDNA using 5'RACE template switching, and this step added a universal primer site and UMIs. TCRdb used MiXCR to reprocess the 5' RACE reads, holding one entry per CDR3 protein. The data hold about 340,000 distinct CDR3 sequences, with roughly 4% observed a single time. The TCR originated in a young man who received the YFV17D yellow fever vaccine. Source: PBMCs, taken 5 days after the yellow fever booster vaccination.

The CDR3 spells CASSQGGTGDTEAFF. The CDR3 DNA follows: TGTGCCAGCAGCCAAGGGGGGACAGGGGACACTGAAGCTTTCTTT. The rearrangement uses TRBV4-2 and TRBJ1-1; 10 bases match TRBD1. Per the germline V gene, CDR1 is LGHNA and CDR2 is YNFKEQ. With 1 base clipped from V and 3 bases from J, the junction kept 2 bases outside the gene matches. The CDR3 has 15 residues.